This TCR beta chain emerged from a study of CD8 T cells in Susac syndrome. The CDR3 is 16 residues long. CDR1 and CDR2 from the germline V gene are SEHNR and FQNEAQ (reference sequence). V lost 5 bases and J 4 bases, leaving 18 bases between the germline ends. RNA was extracted with the RNeasy kit, and a quantity of roughly 0.5 to 1 ug was reverse transcribed using random hexamers. A multiplex approach, immunoSEQ multiplex PCR, amplified TCR beta CDR3 across 54 Vbeta and 13 Jbeta. A single record per CDR3 protein comes from TCRdb applying MiXCR to the immunoSEQ multiplex PCR reads. The sample comprises 100,000 to 150,000 distinct CDR3 sequences, 90% to 95% of which are singletons, and around 0.12% rests with the top ten. Controls were healthy donors (matched for age and sex). In its sample, this clonotype was seen once.

The receptor was isolated from a human donor in good health. The source material was CD4+ T cells from PBMCs. This sequence joins TRBV7-9 and TRBJ2-1, with D tentatively TRBD1 (5 bases). The CDR3 sequence: CASSPPQPDSYNEQFF. DNA of the CDR3: TGTGCCAGCAGCCCACCCCAACCTGACAGTTACAATGAGCAGTTCTTC.